The 4 T cell receptor beta chains below all came from one sample that was sequenced in a study of memory CD8 T cells in hepatitis C reinfection. Some clones are missing from TCRdb's copy, which holds only in-frame ones; the method was immunoSEQ multiplex PCR. The data show roughly 6,000 clones, around 89% seen once. Sample time point: pre-reinfection, 55 to 20 weeks before reinfection detection. Sorted cells were sequenced directly ex vivo without any in vitro expansion. Sequencing was carried out using naive CD8+ T cells sorted from blood. These receptors all stem from a man aged 45-65 years with hepatitis C virus infection.

The chain has TRBV4-1 and TRBJ2-7, with TRBD2 identical over 9 bases. Germline V gene sequence: CDR1 MGHRA, CDR2 YSYEKL. The CDR3 is 14 residues long. J was trimmed by 7 bases and V by 5 bases; bases with no gene match: 9. The CDR3 spells CASSFGTSLGEQYF. The DNA for the CDR3 is TGCGCCAGCAGCTTCGGGACTAGCCTGGGGGAGCAGTACTTC.

The chain is built from TRBV28 and TRBJ2-7, with 15 bases fitting TRBD2. The CDR3 loop spans 16 amino acids. V lost 4 bases to trimming and J lost 5 bases; unmatched junction nucleotides: 6. Germline assignment: CDR1 MDHEN and CDR2 SYDVKM. CDR3 loop: CASSSNGLAGGDEQYF. The CDR3 DNA sequence: TGTGCCAGCAGTTCTAATGGACTAGCGGGAGGGGACGAGCAGTACTTC.

The chain carries TRBV4-1 and TRBJ1-1; the D gene is possibly TRBD1 (5 bases). With 3 bases removed from V and 0 bases from J, the gap between germline ends came to 14 bases. Germline values: CDR1 MGHRA, CDR2 YSYEKL. The CDR3 extends over 16 amino acids. The CDR3 spells CASSQGYDSLNTEAFF. CDR3 nucleotide sequence: TGCGCCAGCAGCCAGGGGTACGACAGTCTGAACACTGAAGCTTTCTTT.

The V and J genes are TRBV28 and TRBJ2-7; a possible D gene is TRBD2 (6 bases). The V end lost 6 bases, the J end lost 0 bases, and 15 bases lay between the germline ends. Germline CDR1 MDHEN, CDR2 SYDVKM. This CDR3 contains 15 residues. The CDR3: CASSLERAASYEQYF. CDR3 bases: TGTGCCAGCAGCTTGGAGCGGGCGGCCTCCTACGAGCAGTACTTC.